The 10 T cell receptor beta chains below were found in one sample sequenced in a study of identical twins. One entry per CDR3 protein results from TCRdb running MiXCR on the 5' RACE reads. The sample consists of 210,000 or so distinct CDR3 sequences, about 7.5% of them appearing once. The sample was also reused in another study, on yellow fever vaccine responses in identical twins.

The sequencing sample was made of memory (CD45RO+) T cells sorted from blood. Source of these receptors: a woman aged 18-30 years in good health.

The chain is built from TRBV5-1 and TRBJ1-6, with 10 nucleotides matching TRBD1. V shed 4 bases, J shed 10 bases, and the junction held 8 bases outside the gene matches. Germline values: CDR1 SGHRS, CDR2 YFSETQ. The CDR3 is 15 amino acids. The CDR3 loop is CASSPSGQGGSPLHF. For the CDR3, the DNA is TGCGCCAGCAGCCCCTCCGGACAGGGGGGATCACCCCTCCACTTT.

In this sample, this clonotype turned up many times. This rearrangement joins TRBV27 to TRBJ2-1, with 12 bases aligning to TRBD2. The junction had 5 bases not matched to a gene; V was cut back by 6 bases and J by 2 bases. Germline V gene sequence: CDR1 MNHEY, CDR2 SMNVEV (reference sequence). The CDR3 totals 16 residues. CDR3 sequence: CASSRGLAGTYNEQFF. In nucleotides, the CDR3 is TGTGCCAGCAGCCGAGGACTAGCGGGAACCTACAATGAGCAGTTCTTC.

The J gene is TRBJ2-7, the V gene TRBV21-1; the D segment call TRBD1 is taken from the table without a DNA check. TRBV21-1 is a recognized pseudogene. The CDR3 runs to 14 residues. The CDR3 loop reads CASSTRDGSYEQYF. CDR3 sequence (DNA): TGTGCCAGCAGCACACGGGACGGCTCCTACGAGCAGTACTTC.

The rearrangement links TRBV18 to TRBJ1-2, with D possibly matching TRBD1 (5 bases). Trimming removed 2 bases from V and 8 bases from J, with 9 bases in between. From germline, CDR1 is KGHSH and CDR2 LQKENI. CDR3 length: 12 residues. CDR3 residues: CASSPRGDGYTF. The CDR3 DNA sequence: TGTGCCAGCTCACCAAGAGGGGACGGCTACACCTTC.

This rearrangement joins TRBV18 to TRBJ2-7; tentative D call: TRBD2 (6 bases). The germline CDR1 and CDR2 sequences are KGHSH and LQKENI. V lost 3 bases and J lost 0, with 18 bases in between. The CDR3 is 17 amino acids. CDR3 in amino acids: CASSPNFGGANSYEQYF. The CDR3 nucleotides read TGTGCCAGCTCACCCAACTTCGGCGGGGCTAACTCCTACGAGCAGTACTTC.

The gene calls are TRBV6-1 and TRBJ2-1; 9 positions match TRBD1. The junction had 7 bases not matched to a gene; V was cut back by 7 bases and J by 3 bases. Germline-derived CDR1 and CDR2 are MNHNS and SASEGT. The CDR3 totals 15 residues. The CDR3 nucleotides are TGTGCCAGCAACAGCGGACAGGGGATCTACAATGAGCAGTTCTTC. This codes for CASNSGQGIYNEQFF.

The V and J genes are TRBV6-5 and TRBJ2-3; 9 nucleotides align to TRBD2. The trim removed 2 bases at V and 4 bases at J, leaving 4 bases unmatched. The CDR3 has 15 amino acids. Germline V gene data show CDR1 as MNHEY and CDR2 as SVGAGI. The CDR3, as DNA: TGTGCCAGCAGTTACGGTAGCGGGGGAGCAGATACGCAGTATTTT. Translation gives CASSYGSGGADTQYF.

The chain joins TRBV6-1 to TRBJ2-7; 7 bases match TRBD1. With V trimmed by 5 bases and J by 0 bases, 10 bases remained unmatched. CDR1 is MNHNS, CDR2 SASEGT, per germline. The CDR3 has 16 amino acids. The CDR3 DNA follows: TGTGCCAGCAGTACCGGGACAGCTCTTTACTCCTACGAGCAGTACTTC. Translated: CASSTGTALYSYEQYF.

In its sample, this clonotype was seen a few times. The chain joins TRBV6-1 to TRBJ1-6, with TRBD1 matching 9 bases. Per the germline V gene, CDR1 is MNHNS and CDR2 is SASEGT. This CDR3 is built from 15 residues. Germline trimming cut 5 bases from V and 10 bases from J; bases unmatched to any gene: 9. The CDR3 spells CASSPGTGYRSPLHF. DNA for the CDR3: TGTGCCAGCAGTCCCGGGACAGGGTATAGGTCACCCCTCCACTTT.

This clonotype appeared many times. The genes are TRBV6-1 and TRBJ1-1; no definite D call. The CDR3 loop spans 13 amino acids. Trimming cost V 6 bases and J 1 base, with 9 bases left between them. The germline V gene encodes CDR1 MNHNS and CDR2 SASEGT. CDR3 sequence (DNA): TGTGCCAGCAGAGTCAAGGGGAACACTGAAGCTTTCTTT. Translation: CASRVKGNTEAFF.